The 14 T cell receptor beta chains below were found in one sample sequenced in a study of cytomegalovirus exposure and HLA in healthy donors. Amplification used 60 Vbeta primers and 13 Jbeta primers. The table came from immunoSEQ multiplex PCR; TCRdb's copy has only in-frame clones and leaves some out. The table lists about 200,000 clones, 65% to 85% of them singletons, with under 3% in the top ten. Sequencing was carried out using PBMCs. The receptors derive from a woman in her thirties in good health and CMV-seronegative.

This clone was observed a handful of times. The rearrangement uses TRBV27 and TRBJ2-3, with no clear D. This CDR3 has 13 amino acids. Germline loops: CDR1 MNHEY, CDR2 SMNVEV (reference sequence). V lost 5 bases and J lost 2, with 8 bases in between. The CDR3 protein is CASSAYYTDTQYF. CDR3 bases: TGTGCCAGCAGTGCCTACTACACAGATACGCAGTATTTT.

The gene calls are TRBV5-4 and TRBJ2-1, with D tentatively TRBD1 (6 bases). This CDR3 comprises 15 residues. Germline V gives CDR1 SGHNT, CDR2 YYREEE (reference sequence). V was cut by 1 base and J by 9 bases, with 17 bases left in between. The CDR3 nucleotides are TGTGCCAGCAGCTTGAGTGGGACACCCAGCGGTGAGCAGTTCTTC. Translated, it gives CASSLSGTPSGEQFF.

There are a few counts of this clone. Additional DNA sequences in this sample encode the identical CDR3. CDR3 region: CASSFGQGGYEQYF. CDR3 DNA: TGTGCCAGCAGCTTCGGACAGGGCGGATACGAGCAGTACTTC. The rearrangement joins TRBV7-9 to TRBJ2-7; 8 bases match TRBD1. V was pared by 3 bases and J by 4 bases, with 5 bases of the junction left unmatched. The CDR3 runs to 14 residues. CDR1 and CDR2 (germline): SEHNR, FQNEAQ (reference sequence).

This clone has a handful of counts. The V gene is TRBV5-8, the J gene TRBJ1-6; 8 bases are a match to TRBD1. Germline-derived CDR1 and CDR2 are SGHTS and YDEGEE. Trimming removed 5 bases from V and 5 bases from J; junction bases left unmatched: 9. This CDR3 region has 16 residues. The CDR3 DNA reads as TGTGCCAGCAGTTATGACAGGGGCGCGGATAATTCACCCCTCCACTTT. This gives the protein CASSYDRGADNSPLHF. Supplemented by reference TRBV5-8 and TRBJ1-6, the full variable domain reads EAGVTQSPTHLIKTRGQQATLRCSPISGHTSVYWYQQALGLGLQFLLWYDEGEERNRGNFPPRFSGRQFPNYSSELNVNALELEDSALYLCASSYDRGADNSPLHFGNGTRLTVT.

The rearrangement uses TRBV29-1 and TRBJ1-5; the D gene is possibly TRBD1 (6 bases). The germline V and J ends were trimmed by 4 bases and 3 bases, with 10 bases remaining between them. The germline CDR1 and CDR2 sequences are SQVTM and ANQGSEA. The CDR3 covers 13 residues. This chain's CDR3 is CSVAAGANQPQHF. CDR3 nucleotide sequence: TGCAGCGTTGCAGCAGGGGCCAATCAGCCCCAGCATTTT.

This chain links TRBV6-6 with TRBJ2-7, with a tentative D call TRBD2 (6 bases). CDR1 and CDR2 (germline): MNHNY, SVGAGI (reference sequence). The CDR3 totals 16 residues. Trimming shortened V by 6 bases and J by 0 bases, and 18 bases separated the two germline ends. The CDR3 loop is CASRRPGRGSSYEQYF. Written as DNA, the CDR3 is TGTGCCAGCAGACGACCTGGGCGGGGCAGCTCCTACGAGCAGTACTTC.

This clone has at least ten counts. This chain joins TRBV13 and TRBJ2-5, with a possible D match to TRBD2 (5 bases). CDR3 length equals 15 residues. Germline CDR1 is PRHDT and CDR2 is FYEKMQ (reference sequence). The V and J ends lost 0 bases and 5 bases respectively, with 13 bases between them. CDR3 sequence reads: CASSLGSSFTETQYF. The CDR3 DNA reads as TGTGCCAGCAGCTTAGGGTCTAGCTTTACTGAGACCCAGTACTTC.

The chain recombines TRBV6-1 with TRBJ1-1; tentative D call: TRBD1 (6 bases). The CDR3 has 12 amino acids. Trimming cost V 5 bases and J 7 bases, with 11 bases left between them. Germline assignment: CDR1 MNHNS and CDR2 SASEGT. The CDR3: CASSRTEFEAFF. The CDR3 nucleotides are TGTGCCAGCAGTCGGACAGAGTTTGAAGCTTTCTTT.

The V and J genes are TRBV28 and TRBJ2-1; TRBD2 aligns across 13 bases. The CDR3 has 19 amino acids. Trimming at V came to 3 bases and at J to 6 bases, leaving 14 bases not matched to a gene. CDR1 is MDHEN and CDR2 is SYDVKM in the germline V gene. The DNA for the CDR3 is TGTGCCAGCAGTTTGTTAGGTTGGACTAGCGGGAGTTCGGGCAATGAGCAGTTCTTC. This gives the protein CASSLLGWTSGSSGNEQFF.

The chain combines TRBV5-1 with TRBJ2-7, with D possibly TRBD1 on 6 matching bases. CDR1 and CDR2 from the germline V gene are SGHRS and YFSETQ. There are 16 residues in the CDR3. Trimming removed 4 bases from V and 5 bases from J, with 22 bases in between. CDR3 sequence: CASSVETGWRSNEQYF. Written as DNA, the CDR3 is TGCGCCAGCAGCGTCGAAACAGGGTGGAGGTCCAACGAGCAGTACTTC.

The V and J genes are TRBV19 and TRBJ2-7; 9 nucleotides align to TRBD1. The ends lost 6 bases at V and 2 bases at J; junction bases unmatched: 8. CDR1 LNHDA and CDR2 SQIVND come from the germline V gene (reference sequence). The CDR3 length is 15 residues. CDR3 nucleotides: TGTGCCAGTAGGTACGGACAGGGGAGCGCCTACGAGCAGTACTTC. The encoded protein is CASRYGQGSAYEQYF.

The chain carries TRBV25-1 and TRBJ2-3, with a possible D match to TRBD2 (5 bases). CDR1 is MGHDK and CDR2 is SYGVNS in the germline V gene. The CDR3 is 13 residues long. Trimming stripped 8 bases from V and 2 bases from J, with 11 bases between. The DNA for the CDR3 is TGTGCCAGCGGGTCGGGGTACACAGATACGCAGTATTTT. It yields the protein CASGSGYTDTQYF.

This chain joins TRBV5-1 and TRBJ1-2; D not resolved. CDR1 SGHRS and CDR2 YFSETQ come from the germline V gene. The CDR3 loop spans 14 amino acids. The V and J ends lost 1 base and 0 bases respectively, with 7 bases between them. CDR3 DNA: TGCGCCAGCAGCTTGTTAGAAGCTAACTATGGCTACACCTTC. This translates into CASSLLEANYGYTF.

About this clone: Within the sample, other DNA sequences also encode this same CDR3. The rearrangement joins TRBV18 to TRBJ1-2; 7 bases are a match to TRBD1. Germline trimming cut 6 bases from V and 0 bases from J; bases unmatched to any gene: 4. The length of the CDR3 is 14 residues. Looked up from germline, CDR1 is KGHSH and CDR2 is LQKENI. The CDR3 bases are TGTGCCAGCTCCCCGACAGGGCCTAACTATGGCTACACCTTC. This translates into CASSPTGPNYGYTF.